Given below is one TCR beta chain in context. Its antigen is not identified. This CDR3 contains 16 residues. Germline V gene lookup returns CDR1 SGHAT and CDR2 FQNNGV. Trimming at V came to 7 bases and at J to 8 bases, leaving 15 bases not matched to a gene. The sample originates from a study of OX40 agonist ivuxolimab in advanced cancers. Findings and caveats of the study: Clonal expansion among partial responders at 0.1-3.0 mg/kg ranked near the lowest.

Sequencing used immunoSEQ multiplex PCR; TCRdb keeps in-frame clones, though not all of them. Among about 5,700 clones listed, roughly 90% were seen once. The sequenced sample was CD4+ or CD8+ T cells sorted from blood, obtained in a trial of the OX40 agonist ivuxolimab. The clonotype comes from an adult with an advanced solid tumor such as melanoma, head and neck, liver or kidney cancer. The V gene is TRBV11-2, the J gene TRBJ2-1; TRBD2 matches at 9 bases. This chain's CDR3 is CASTEVAGGPGDEQFF. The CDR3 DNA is TGTGCCAGCACCGAAGTGGCGGGAGGGCCTGGAGATGAGCAGTTCTTC.